This T cell receptor beta chain was profiled in a study of blood T cell repertoires in COVID-19. Whole-study context: Samples representing acute and convalescent COVID-19 were sourced from the United States, Italy and Spain.

This CDR3 has 14 amino acids. Germline V CDR1 and CDR2: ENHRY, SYGVKD. V trimming: 3 bases; J trimming: 8 bases; junction bases outside the gene matches: 6. Method: immunoSEQ multiplex PCR; TCRdb's copy keeps in-frame clones and lacks some. This table has about 240,000 clones, around 90% appearing once. The sequencing input was peripheral blood. This rearrangement joins TRBV10-3 to TRBJ2-1; 8 bases fit TRBD2. The clonotype originates from a man between 60 and 75 years old who had recovered from COVID-19. In DNA, the CDR3 is TGTGCCATCAGTGACCCGGGGGGGCCCTATGAGCAGTTCTTC. Its protein is CAISDPGGPYEQFF.